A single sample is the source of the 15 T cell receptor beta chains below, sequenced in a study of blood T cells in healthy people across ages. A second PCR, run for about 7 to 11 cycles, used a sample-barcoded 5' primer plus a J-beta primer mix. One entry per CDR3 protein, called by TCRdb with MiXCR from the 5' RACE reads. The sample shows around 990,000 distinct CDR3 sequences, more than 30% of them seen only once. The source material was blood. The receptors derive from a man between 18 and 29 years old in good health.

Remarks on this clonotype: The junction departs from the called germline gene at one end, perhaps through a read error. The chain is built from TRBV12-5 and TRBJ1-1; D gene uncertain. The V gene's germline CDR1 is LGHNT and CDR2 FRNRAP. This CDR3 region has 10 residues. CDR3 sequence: CAGGVTEAFF. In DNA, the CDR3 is TGTGCTGGTGGGGTGACTGAAGCTTTCTTT.

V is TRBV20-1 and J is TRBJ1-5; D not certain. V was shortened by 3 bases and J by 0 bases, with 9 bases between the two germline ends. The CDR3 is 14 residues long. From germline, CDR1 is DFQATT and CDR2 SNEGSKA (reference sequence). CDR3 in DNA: TGCAGTGCTAGTAGGCAGGTTAGCAATCAGCCCCAGCATTTT. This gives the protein CSASRQVSNQPQHF.

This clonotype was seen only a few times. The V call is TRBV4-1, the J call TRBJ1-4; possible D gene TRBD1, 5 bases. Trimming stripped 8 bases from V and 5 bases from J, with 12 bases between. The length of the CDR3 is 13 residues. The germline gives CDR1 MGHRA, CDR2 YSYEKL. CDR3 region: CASGTGVNEKLFF. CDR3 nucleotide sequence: TGCGCCAGCGGAACAGGAGTGAATGAAAAACTGTTTTTT.

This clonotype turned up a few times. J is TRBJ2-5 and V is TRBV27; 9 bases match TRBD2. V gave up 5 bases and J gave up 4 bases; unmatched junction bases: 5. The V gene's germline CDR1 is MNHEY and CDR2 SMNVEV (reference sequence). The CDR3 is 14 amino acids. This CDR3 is CASSRPSGVETQYF. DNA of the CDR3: TGTGCCAGCAGTCGCCCTAGCGGGGTAGAGACCCAGTACTTC.

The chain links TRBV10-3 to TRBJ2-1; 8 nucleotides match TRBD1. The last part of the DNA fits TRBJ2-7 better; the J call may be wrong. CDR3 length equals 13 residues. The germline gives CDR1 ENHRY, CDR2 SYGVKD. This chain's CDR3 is CAALDRVYNEQYF. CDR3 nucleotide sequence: TGTGCCGCATTGGACAGGGTATACAATGAGCAGTACTTC.

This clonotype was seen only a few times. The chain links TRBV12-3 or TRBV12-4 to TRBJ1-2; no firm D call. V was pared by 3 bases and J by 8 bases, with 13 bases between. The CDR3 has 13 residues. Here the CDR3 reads CASSFSTEGGYTF. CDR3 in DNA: TGTGCCAGCAGTTTCTCAACTGAGGGAGGCTACACCTTC.

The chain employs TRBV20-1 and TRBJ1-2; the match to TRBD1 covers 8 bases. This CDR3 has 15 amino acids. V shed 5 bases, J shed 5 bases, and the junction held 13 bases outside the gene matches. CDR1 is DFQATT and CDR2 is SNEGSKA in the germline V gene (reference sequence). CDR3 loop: CSALDRAQRTYGYTF. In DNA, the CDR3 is TGCAGTGCTTTGGACAGGGCCCAACGAACATATGGCTACACCTTC.

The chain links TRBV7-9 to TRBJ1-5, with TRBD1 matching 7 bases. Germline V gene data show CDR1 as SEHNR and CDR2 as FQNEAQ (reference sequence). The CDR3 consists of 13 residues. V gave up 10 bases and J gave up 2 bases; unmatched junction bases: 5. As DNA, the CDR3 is TGTGCCACAAGGGGGCCGGGCAATCAGCCCCAGCATTTT. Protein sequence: CATRGPGNQPQHF.

The CDR3 nucleotides are TGCAGTGCTACCAGAGACAATGAGCAGTTCTTC. This sequence encodes CSATRDNEQFF. The chain has TRBV20-1 and TRBJ2-1; D is undetermined. The V gene's germline CDR1 is DFQATT and CDR2 SNEGSKA (reference sequence). V was cut by 4 bases and J by 5 bases, with 6 bases left in between. The length of the CDR3 is 11 residues.

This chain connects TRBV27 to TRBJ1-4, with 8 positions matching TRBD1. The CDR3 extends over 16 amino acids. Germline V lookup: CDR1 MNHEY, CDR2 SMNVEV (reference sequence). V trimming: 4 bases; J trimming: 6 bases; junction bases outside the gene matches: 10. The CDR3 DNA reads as TGTGCCAGCAGTTCATACGAGACAGGGGACCATGAAAAACTGTTTTTT. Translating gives CASSSYETGDHEKLFF.

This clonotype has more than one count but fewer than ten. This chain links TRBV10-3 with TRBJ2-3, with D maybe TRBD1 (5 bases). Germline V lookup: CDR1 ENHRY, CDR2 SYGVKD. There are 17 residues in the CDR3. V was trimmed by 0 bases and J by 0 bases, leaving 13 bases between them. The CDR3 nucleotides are TGTGCCATCAGTGAGTCGACAGCCACTATTAGCACAGATACGCAGTATTTT. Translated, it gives CAISESTATISTDTQYF.

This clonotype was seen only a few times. The CDR3 DNA reads as TGTGCCAGCAGTGAATATTCCATAGCGGGGGGGCCAGACAATGAGCAGTTCTTC. It yields the protein CASSEYSIAGGPDNEQFF. The J gene is TRBJ2-1, the V gene TRBV2, with 11 bases aligning to TRBD2. V shed 2 bases, J shed 5 bases, and the junction held 11 bases outside the gene matches. CDR3 size: 18 residues. Germline-derived CDR1 and CDR2 are SNHLY and FYNNEI. Looking up the rest from reference TRBV2 and TRBJ2-1 gives the full variable domain: EPEVTQTPSHQVTQMGQEVILRCVPISNHLYFYWYRQILGQKVEFLVSFYNNEISEKSEIFDDQFSVERPDGSNFTLKIRSTKLEDSAMYFCASSEYSIAGGPDNEQFFGPGTRLTVL.

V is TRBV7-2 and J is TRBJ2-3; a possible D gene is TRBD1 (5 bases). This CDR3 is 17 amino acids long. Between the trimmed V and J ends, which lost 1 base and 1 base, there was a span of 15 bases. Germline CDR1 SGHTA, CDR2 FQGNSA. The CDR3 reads CASSLGGRKGGTDTQYF. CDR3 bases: TGTGCCAGCAGCTTAGGGGGCCGGAAAGGGGGCACAGATACGCAGTATTTT.

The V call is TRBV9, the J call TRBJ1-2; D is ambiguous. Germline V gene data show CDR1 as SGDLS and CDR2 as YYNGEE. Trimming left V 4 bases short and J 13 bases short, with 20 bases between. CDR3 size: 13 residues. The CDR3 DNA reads TGTGCCAGCAGCCCGCAAGTTGCAAGGTCAATCACCTTC. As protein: CASSPQVARSITF.

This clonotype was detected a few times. CDR3 region: CATQHETTDTQYF. The CDR3 DNA reads TGTGCCACCCAGCACGAAACCACAGATACGCAGTATTTT. The V and J genes are TRBV24-1 and TRBJ2-3; D gene uncertain. The CDR3 runs to 13 residues. Trimming removed 9 bases from V and 2 bases from J, with 11 bases in between. CDR1 and CDR2 from the germline V gene are KGHDR and SFDVKD.